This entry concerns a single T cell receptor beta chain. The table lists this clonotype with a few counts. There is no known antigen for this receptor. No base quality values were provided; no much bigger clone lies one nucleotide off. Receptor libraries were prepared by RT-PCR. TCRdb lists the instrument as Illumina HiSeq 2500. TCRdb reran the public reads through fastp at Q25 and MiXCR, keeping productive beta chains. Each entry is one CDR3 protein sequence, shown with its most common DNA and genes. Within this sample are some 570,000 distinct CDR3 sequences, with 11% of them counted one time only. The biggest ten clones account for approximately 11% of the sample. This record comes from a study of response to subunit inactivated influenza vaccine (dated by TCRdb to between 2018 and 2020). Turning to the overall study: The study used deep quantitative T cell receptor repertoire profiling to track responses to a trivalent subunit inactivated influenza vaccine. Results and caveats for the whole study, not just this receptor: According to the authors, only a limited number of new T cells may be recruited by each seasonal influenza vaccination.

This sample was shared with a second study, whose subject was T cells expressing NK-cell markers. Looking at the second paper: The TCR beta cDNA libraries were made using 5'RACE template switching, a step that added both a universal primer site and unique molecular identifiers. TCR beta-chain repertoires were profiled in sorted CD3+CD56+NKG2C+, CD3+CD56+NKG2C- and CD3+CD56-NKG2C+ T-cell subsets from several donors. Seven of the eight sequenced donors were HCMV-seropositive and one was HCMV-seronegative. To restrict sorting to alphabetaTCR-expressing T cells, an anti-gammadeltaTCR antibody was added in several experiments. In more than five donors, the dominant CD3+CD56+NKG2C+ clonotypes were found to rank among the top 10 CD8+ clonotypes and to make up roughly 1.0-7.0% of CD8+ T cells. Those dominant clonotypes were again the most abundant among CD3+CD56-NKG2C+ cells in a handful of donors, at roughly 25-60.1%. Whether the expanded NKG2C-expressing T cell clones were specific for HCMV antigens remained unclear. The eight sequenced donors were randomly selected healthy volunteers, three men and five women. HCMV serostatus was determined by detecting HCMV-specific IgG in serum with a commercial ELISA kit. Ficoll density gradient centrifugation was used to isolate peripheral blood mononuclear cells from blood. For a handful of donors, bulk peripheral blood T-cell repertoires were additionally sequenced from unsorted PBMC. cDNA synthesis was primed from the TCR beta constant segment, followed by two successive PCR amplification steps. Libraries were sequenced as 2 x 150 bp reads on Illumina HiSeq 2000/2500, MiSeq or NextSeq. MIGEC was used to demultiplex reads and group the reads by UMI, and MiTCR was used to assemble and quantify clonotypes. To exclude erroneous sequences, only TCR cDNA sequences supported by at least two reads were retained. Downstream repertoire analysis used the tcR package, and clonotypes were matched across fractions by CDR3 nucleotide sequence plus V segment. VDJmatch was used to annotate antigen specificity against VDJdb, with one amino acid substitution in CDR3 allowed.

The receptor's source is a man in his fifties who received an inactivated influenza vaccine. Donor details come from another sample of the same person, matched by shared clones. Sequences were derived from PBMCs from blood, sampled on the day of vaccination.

This receptor has the CDR3 CASRGVARAGELFF. The nucleotide sequence is TGTGCCAGCAGAGGGGTAGCACGGGCCGGGGAGCTGTTTTTT. In this chain, TRBV2 is recombined with TRBJ2-2; a weak D assignment points to TRBD1 (5 bases agree). From the germline V gene, CDR1 is SNHLY and CDR2 is FYNNEI. The CDR3 numbers 14 residues from cysteine through phenylalanine. Only the CDR3 part of the read is kept: 42 bases, read in frame from the first base. At the junction V is shortened by 6 bases and J by 6 bases, with 14 bases in between.